This T cell receptor beta chain was recovered during a study of lymphopenia after photon versus proton radiotherapy. TCRdb's table, derived via immunoSEQ multiplex PCR, lists solely in-frame clones and lacks some. The repertoire holds tens of thousands of clones, with approximately 90% as singletons. The CDR3 runs to 16 residues. The germline CDR1 and CDR2 sequences are SGHAT and FQNNGV. Trimming took 5 bases from V and 7 from J, leaving 21 bases between them. The chain combines TRBV11-2 with TRBJ2-1, with D possibly being TRBD2 (7 bases). This material consisted of peripheral blood, taken from a patient treated with photon-based radiotherapy. The clonotype was recovered from an older woman with pancreatic cancer. CDR3 amino acids: CASSPAGTTRGNEQFF. CDR3 nucleotide sequence: TGTGCCAGCAGCCCGGCAGGGACTACCAGGGGAAATGAGCAGTTCTTC.